Following are 5 T cell receptor beta chains from one sample sequenced in a study of cytomegalovirus exposure and HLA in healthy donors. Amplification used 60 Vbeta primers and 13 Jbeta primers. Measured with immunoSEQ multiplex PCR; TCRdb has only the in-frame clones, and not every one. The profile shows about 160,000 clones, roughly 80% of them singletons. Sequencing was performed on PBMCs. These receptor sequences come from a man aged 18 to 30 in good health and CMV-seronegative.

The chain recombines TRBV19 with TRBJ2-1; 10 nucleotides line up with TRBD2. Germline trimming cut 6 bases from V and 6 bases from J; bases unmatched to any gene: 8. The CDR3 is 15 amino acids. CDR1 and CDR2 (germline): LNHDA, SQIVND (reference sequence). The CDR3, as DNA: TGTGCCAGTAGGGACCTAGCGGGAGCGGGCAATGAGCAGTTCTTC. Translation gives CASRDLAGAGNEQFF. The full variable domain, completed using reference TRBV19 and TRBJ2-1, is DGGITQSPKYLFRKEGQNVTLSCEQNLNHDAMYWYRQDPGQGLRLIYYSQIVNDFQKGDIAEGYSVSREKKESFPLTVTSAQKNPTAFYLCASRDLAGAGNEQFFGPGTRLTVL.

The chain couples TRBV9 to TRBJ1-2; maybe TRBD1 (5 bases). Trimming removed 0 bases at V and 5 bases at J, with 8 bases between. Per the germline V gene, CDR1 is SGDLS and CDR2 is YYNGEE. The CDR3 spans 13 residues. The DNA for the CDR3 is TGTGCCAGCAGCGTAGAAGACAGATATGGCTACACCTTC. Encoded protein: CASSVEDRYGYTF.

This clone was observed a handful of times. This chain connects TRBV6-1 to TRBJ1-4; no firm D call. V dropped 6 bases and J dropped 8 bases, with 13 bases sitting between them. Germline V gene data show CDR1 as MNHNS and CDR2 as SASEGT. The CDR3 spans 13 residues. DNA of the CDR3: TGTGCCAGCAGCGTGAACTCGGGAGAAAAACTGTTTTTT. It is translated as CASSVNSGEKLFF.

This chain links TRBV18 with TRBJ2-7; TRBD2 aligns across 7 bases. V was clipped by 0 bases and J by 2 bases; unmatched bases: 4. This CDR3 is built from 15 residues. Germline V gives CDR1 KGHSH, CDR2 LQKENI. The CDR3 here is CASSPPGRGAYEQYF. The DNA for the CDR3 is TGTGCCAGCTCACCACCGGGCCGGGGGGCCTACGAGCAGTACTTC.

This clone was counted between two and nine times. This rearrangement joins TRBV5-6 to TRBJ1-4; 7 nucleotides line up with TRBD1. CDR1 and CDR2 from the germline V gene are SGHDT and YYEEEE. The ends lost 0 bases at V and 8 bases at J; junction bases unmatched: 4. The CDR3 has 14 amino acids. The CDR3 region has the DNA TGTGCCAGCAGCTTGGGGACAGGCCGGGAAAAACTGTTTTTT. As protein: CASSLGTGREKLFF.